The 10 T cell receptor beta chains below were found in one sample sequenced in a study of CD8+ T cells in alopecia areata. CD4, CD8alpha, NKG2D, NKG2ACE and other markers guided sorting of pooled cutaneous lymph node cells. cDNA serving as the sequencing template came from extracted, reverse transcribed RNA. Clones were read by immunoSEQ multiplex PCR, and TCRdb kept only the in-frame ones, dropping some. The sample is made up of approximately 300,000 clones, none counted only once. Sample: CD4+ T cells sorted from a lymph node. These receptors all stem from a C3H/HeJ mouse with alopecia areata. The strain bears MHC haplotype H2-k.

On this clone itself: Gene names follow the mouse nomenclature. The sequenced fragment ends 4 residues before the CDR3 boundary, so the rest is inferred from the germline J gene. The chain couples TRBV14 to TRBJ1-2; D gene uncertain. The CDR3 loop spans 12 amino acids. Germline CDR1 reads SGHDT; CDR2 reads FRDEAV. The V and J ends lost 4 bases and 2 bases respectively, with 6 bases between them. CDR3 loop: CASSKGNSDYTF. CDR3 DNA (partial): TGTGCCAGCAGTAAAGGGAACTCC.

This clone came up a few times. Any gene name here is a mouse gene name. From the germline J gene comes the end of the CDR3, since the read stops 4 residues before it. Other DNA sequences from this sample encode an identical CDR3 as well. This rearrangement joins TRBV17 to TRBJ2-1; TRBD2 agrees at 7 bases. The CDR3 sequence is 15 residues long. CDR1 is MNHDT, CDR2 YYDKIL, per germline. The V and J ends lost 3 bases and 3 bases, in that order; junction bases with no gene match: 5. This CDR3 is CASSRGLGVYAEQFF. The DNA read from the CDR3 is TGTGCTAGCAGTAGGGGGCTGGGGGTCTATGCT.

This clone has a handful of counts. Germline and genes here are mouse. The sample carries other DNA sequences with the same CDR3. Incomplete CDR3 DNA: TGCACCTGCAGTGCAGATGGGGGAGCAAACTCC. Translating it yields CTCSADGGANS. The CDR3 as a whole reads CTCSADGGANSDYTF. The rearrangement links TRBV1 to TRBJ1-2, with D possibly matching TRBD1 (5 bases). The read falls 4 residues short of the CDR3 end, and the missing part is taken from the germline J gene. The CDR3 consists of 15 residues. Germline values: CDR1 NSQYPW, CDR2 LRSPGD (reference sequence). V lost 0 bases, J lost 0 bases, and 8 bases lay in between. The full variable domain, with the rest looked up from reference TRBV1 and TRBJ1-2, is VTLLEQNPRWRLVPRGQAVNLRCILKNSQYPWMSWYQQDLQKQLQWLFTLRSPGDKEVKSLPGADYLATRVTDTELRLQVANMSQGRTLYCTCSADGGANSDYTFGSGTRLLVI.

In its sample, this clone was seen a few times. Germline and genes here are mouse. The CDR3 is cut off 4 residues early in the read; its end comes from the germline J gene. The J gene is TRBJ1-2, the V gene TRBV5; no firm D call. The CDR3 sequence is 15 residues long. The V gene lost 0 bases and the J gene lost 0 bases, with 8 bases spanning the gap. Looked up from germline, CDR1 is LGHNA and CDR2 is YNLKQL (reference sequence). The CDR3 loop reads CASSQDNIANSDYTF. The DNA read from the CDR3 is TGTGCCAGCAGCCAAGATAACATTGCAAACTCC.

This clone was recorded a few times. Any gene name here is a mouse gene name. Read coverage stops 4 residues before the CDR3 terminus; the germline J gene supplies the remainder. Other DNA sequences of this sample code for an identical CDR3. The chain carries TRBV13-2 and TRBJ2-7; a weak D match, TRBD2 (7 bases). Looked up from germline, CDR1 is NNHNN and CDR2 is SYGAGS (reference sequence). CDR3 size: 14 residues. CDR3 DNA (partial): TGTGCCAGCGGTGATGCATGGGGGGCGTAT. Its translation: CASGDAWGAY. The CDR3 in full is CASGDAWGAYEQYF.

With respect to this clone: The gene names given are mouse names. From the germline J gene comes the end of the CDR3, since the read stops 4 residues before it. The rearrangement links TRBV1 to TRBJ2-1; TRBD2 matches at 9 bases. The V segment lost 1 base and the J segment 6 bases; nucleotides outside the gene matches: 1. This CDR3 has 14 residues. Germline CDR1 is NSQYPW and CDR2 is LRSPGD (reference sequence). Partial CDR3 DNA: TGCACCTGCAGTGCAGCTGGGGGGGTTGCT. It encodes CTCSAAGGVA. The full CDR3 protein reads CTCSAAGGVAEQFF.

Points on this clone: Gene names and germline match the mouse. The read is 4 residues too short to cover the CDR3 end, so that end is filled in from the germline J gene. Distinct nucleotide sequences in the sample also encode this CDR3. The genes are TRBV19 and TRBJ2-5; D is undetermined. V was clipped by 4 bases and J by 0 bases, with 6 bases between them. Germline CDR1 and CDR2: FNHDT and SITEND (reference sequence). This CDR3 is 13 amino acids long. CDR3 bases read: TGTGCCAGCAGTCCCATTAACCAAGAC. Amino acid sequence: CASSPINQD. The full CDR3 protein is CASSPINQDTQYF.

In this sample, this clone turned up a few times. All gene names here are mouse names. Read sequence stops 4 residues before the CDR3 end, and the germline J gene provides the missing end. J is TRBJ1-2 and V is TRBV13-3; TRBD1 is a possible D gene (5 bases). Per germline, CDR1 NNHDY and CDR2 SYVADS. V dropped 3 bases and J dropped 2 bases, with 8 bases sitting between them. The CDR3 consists of 13 residues. The DNA read from the CDR3 is TGTGCCAGCAGTGCGGAGGGGAACTCC. Protein: CASSAEGNS. Given in full, the CDR3 is CASSAEGNSDYTF.

This clone was counted only a few times. The genes and germline here are from mouse. The read comes to an end 4 residues before the CDR3 does, leaving the germline J gene to fill in the end. The sample holds other DNA sequences that translate to the same CDR3. The chain couples TRBV13-1 to TRBJ2-2; perhaps TRBD2 as D (6 bases). Per germline, CDR1 NSHNY and CDR2 SYGAGN. This CDR3 is 16 amino acids long. V was trimmed by 0 bases and J by 0 bases, leaving 9 bases between them. The CDR3 DNA, read in part, is TGTGCCAGCAGTGATGCGCTGGGGACAAACACCGGG. Translation gives CASSDALGTNTG. The entire CDR3 protein is CASSDALGTNTGQLYF.

This clone was recorded many times. Gene names denote mouse genes. The CDR3 end is not reached by the read, which stops 4 residues before it; the germline J gene fills it in. The chain recombines TRBV13-2 with TRBJ2-7; 10 bases match TRBD1. In germline, CDR1 is NNHNN, CDR2 SYGAGS (reference sequence). The CDR3 has 13 amino acids. CDR3 bases read: TGTGCCAGCGGGAAGGACAGGGGGTAT. Its protein product is CASGKDRGY. The entire CDR3 sequence reads CASGKDRGYEQYF.